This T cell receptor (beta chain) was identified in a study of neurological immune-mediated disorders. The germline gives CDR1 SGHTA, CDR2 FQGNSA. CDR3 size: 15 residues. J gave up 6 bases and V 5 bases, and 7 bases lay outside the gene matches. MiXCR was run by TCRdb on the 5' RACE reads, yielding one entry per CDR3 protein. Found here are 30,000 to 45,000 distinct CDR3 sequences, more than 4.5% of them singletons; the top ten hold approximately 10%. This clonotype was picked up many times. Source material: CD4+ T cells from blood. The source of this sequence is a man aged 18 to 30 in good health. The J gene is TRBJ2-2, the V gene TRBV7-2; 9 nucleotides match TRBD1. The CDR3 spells CASSPGTGLAGELFF. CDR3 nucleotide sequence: TGTGCCAGCAGCCCGGGGACAGGGCTGGCCGGGGAGCTGTTTTTT.